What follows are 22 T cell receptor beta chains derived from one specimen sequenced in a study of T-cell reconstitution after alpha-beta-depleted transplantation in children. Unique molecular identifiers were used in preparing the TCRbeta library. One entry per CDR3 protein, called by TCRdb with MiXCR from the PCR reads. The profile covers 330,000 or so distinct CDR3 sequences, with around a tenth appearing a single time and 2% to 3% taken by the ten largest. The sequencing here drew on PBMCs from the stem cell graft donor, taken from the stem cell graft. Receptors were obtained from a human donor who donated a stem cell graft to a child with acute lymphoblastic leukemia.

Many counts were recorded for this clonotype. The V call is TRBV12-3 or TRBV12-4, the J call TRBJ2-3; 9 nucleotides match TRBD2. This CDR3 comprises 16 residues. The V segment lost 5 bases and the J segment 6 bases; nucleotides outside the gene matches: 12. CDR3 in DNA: TGTGCCAGCAGTCTGGGACTAGCCCGGGGGGGTGATACGCAGTATTTT. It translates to CASSLGLARGGDTQYF.

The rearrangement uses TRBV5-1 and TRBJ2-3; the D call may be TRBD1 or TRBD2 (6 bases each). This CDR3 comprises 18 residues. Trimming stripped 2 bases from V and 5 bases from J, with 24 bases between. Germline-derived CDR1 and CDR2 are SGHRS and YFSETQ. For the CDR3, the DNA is TGCGCCAGCAGCTTTCCCCCCGAGGGGGGTAGGGGGGAAGATACGCAGTATTTT. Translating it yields CASSFPPEGGRGEDTQYF.

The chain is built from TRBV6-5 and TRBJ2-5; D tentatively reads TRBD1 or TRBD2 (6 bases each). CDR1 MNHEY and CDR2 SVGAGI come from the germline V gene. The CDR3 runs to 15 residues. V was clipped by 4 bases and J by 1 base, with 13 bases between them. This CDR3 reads CASSSLGGPQETQYF. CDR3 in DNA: TGTGCCAGCAGTTCCCTCGGGGGCCCCCAAGAGACCCAGTACTTC.

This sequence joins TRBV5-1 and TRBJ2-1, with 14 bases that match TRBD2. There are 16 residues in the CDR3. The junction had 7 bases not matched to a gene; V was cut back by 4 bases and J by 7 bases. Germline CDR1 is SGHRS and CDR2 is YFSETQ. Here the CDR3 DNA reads TGCGCCAGCAGCCCTGGACTAGCGGGAGGAGGTAATGAGCAGTTCTTC. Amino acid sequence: CASSPGLAGGGNEQFF.

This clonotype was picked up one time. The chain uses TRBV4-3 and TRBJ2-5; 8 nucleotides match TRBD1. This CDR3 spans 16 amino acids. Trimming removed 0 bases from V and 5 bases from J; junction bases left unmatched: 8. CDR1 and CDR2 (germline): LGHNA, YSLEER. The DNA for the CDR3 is TGCGCCAGCAGCCAAGAGGGGGCAGGGGGCTCGGAGACCCAGTACTTC. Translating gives CASSQEGAGGSETQYF.

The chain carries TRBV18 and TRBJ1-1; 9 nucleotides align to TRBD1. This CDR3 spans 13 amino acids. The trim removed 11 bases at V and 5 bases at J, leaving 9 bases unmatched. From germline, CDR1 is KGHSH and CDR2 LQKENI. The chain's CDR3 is CAATGGPSTEAFF. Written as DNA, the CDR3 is TGTGCCGCGACAGGGGGACCTTCGACTGAAGCTTTCTTT.

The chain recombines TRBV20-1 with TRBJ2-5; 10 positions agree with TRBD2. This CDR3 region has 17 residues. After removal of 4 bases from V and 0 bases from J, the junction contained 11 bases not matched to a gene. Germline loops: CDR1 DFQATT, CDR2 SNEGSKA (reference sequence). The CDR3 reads CSAIFWGLATYQETQYF. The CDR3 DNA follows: TGCAGTGCTATTTTTTGGGGACTAGCGACATACCAAGAGACCCAGTACTTC.

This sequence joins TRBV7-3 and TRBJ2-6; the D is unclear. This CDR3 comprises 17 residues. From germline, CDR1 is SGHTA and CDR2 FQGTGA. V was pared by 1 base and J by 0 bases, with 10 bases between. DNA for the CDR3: TGTGCCAGCAGCTTAAGTCCGAGACTCTCTGGGGCCAACGTCCTGACTTTC. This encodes CASSLSPRLSGANVLTF.

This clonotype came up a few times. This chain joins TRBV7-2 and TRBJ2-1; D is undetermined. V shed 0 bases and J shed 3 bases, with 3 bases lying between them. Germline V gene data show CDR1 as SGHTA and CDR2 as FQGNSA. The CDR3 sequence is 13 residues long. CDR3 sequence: CASSLANYNEQFF. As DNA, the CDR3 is TGTGCCAGCAGCTTAGCCAACTACAATGAGCAGTTCTTC. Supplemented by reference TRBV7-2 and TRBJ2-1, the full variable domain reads GAGVSQSPSNKVTEKGKDVELRCDPISGHTALYWYRQSLGQGLEFLIYFQGNSAPDKSGLPSDRFSAERTGGSVSTLTIQRTQQEDSAVYLCASSLANYNEQFFGPGTRLTVL.

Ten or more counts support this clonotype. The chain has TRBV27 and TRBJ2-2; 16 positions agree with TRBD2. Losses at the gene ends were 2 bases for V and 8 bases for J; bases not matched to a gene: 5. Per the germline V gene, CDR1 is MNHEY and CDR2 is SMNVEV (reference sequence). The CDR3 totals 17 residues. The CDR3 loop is CASSLKGLAGGDGELFF. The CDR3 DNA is TGTGCCAGCAGTTTAAAGGGACTAGCGGGAGGGGATGGGGAGCTGTTTTTT.

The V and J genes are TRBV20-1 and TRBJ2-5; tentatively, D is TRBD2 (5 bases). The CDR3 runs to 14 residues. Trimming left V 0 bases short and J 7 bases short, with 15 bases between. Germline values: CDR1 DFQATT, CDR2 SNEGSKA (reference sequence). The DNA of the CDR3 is TGCAGTGCTAGAGATGTCGGGGTTGACGCGACCCAGTACTTC. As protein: CSARDVGVDATQYF.

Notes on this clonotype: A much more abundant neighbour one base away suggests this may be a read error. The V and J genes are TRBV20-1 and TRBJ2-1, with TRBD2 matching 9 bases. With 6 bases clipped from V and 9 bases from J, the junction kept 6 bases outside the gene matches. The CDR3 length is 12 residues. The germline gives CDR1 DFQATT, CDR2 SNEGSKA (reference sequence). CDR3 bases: TGCAGTGCGAGACTAGCGGCCTGTGAGCAGTTCTTC. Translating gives CSARLAACEQFF.

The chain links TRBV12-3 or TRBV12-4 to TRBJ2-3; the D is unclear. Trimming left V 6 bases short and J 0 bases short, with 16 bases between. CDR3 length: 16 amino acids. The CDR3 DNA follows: TGTGCCAGCAGCCCTAAAGGGCCAAGGAGCACAGATACGCAGTATTTT. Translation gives CASSPKGPRSTDTQYF.

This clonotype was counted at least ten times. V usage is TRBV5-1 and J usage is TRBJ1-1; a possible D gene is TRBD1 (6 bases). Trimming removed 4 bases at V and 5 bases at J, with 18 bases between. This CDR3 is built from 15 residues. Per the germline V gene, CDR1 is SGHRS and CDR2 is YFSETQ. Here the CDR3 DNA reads TGCGCCAGCAGCCCTCAGGGGAGGGTTGAGACTGAAGCTTTCTTT. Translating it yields CASSPQGRVETEAFF.

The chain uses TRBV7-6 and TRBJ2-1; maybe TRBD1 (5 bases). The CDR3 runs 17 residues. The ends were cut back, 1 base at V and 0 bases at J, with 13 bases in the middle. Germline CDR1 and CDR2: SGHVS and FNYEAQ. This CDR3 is CASSLGGRFSSYNEQFF. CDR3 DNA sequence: TGTGCCAGCAGCTTAGGGGGCAGATTTAGCTCCTACAATGAGCAGTTCTTC.

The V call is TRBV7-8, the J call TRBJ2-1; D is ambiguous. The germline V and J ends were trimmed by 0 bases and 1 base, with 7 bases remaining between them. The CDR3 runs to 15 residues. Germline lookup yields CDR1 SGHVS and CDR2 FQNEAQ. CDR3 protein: CASSLAVASYNEQFF. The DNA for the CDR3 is TGTGCCAGCAGCTTAGCGGTGGCTTCCTACAATGAGCAGTTCTTC.

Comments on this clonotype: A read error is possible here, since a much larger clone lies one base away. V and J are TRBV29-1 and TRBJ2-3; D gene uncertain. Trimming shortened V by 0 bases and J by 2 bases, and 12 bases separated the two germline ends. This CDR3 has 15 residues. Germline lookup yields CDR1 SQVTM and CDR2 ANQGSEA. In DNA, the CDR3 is TGCAGCGTTGAAGATTTTATCCGAATCACAGATACGCAGTATTTT. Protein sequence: CSVEDFIRITDTQYF.

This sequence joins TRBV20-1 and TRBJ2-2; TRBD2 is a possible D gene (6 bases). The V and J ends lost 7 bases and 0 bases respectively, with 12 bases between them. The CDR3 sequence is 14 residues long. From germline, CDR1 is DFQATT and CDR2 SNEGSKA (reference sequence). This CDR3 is CSGRRAPNTGELFF. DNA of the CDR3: TGCAGTGGGAGGAGGGCCCCGAACACCGGGGAGCTGTTTTTT.

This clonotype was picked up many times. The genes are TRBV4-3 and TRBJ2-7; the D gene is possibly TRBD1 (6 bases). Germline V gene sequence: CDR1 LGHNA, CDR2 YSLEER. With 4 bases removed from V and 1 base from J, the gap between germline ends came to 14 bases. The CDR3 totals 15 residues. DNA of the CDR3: TGCGCCAGCAGCCCAGCCTGGGGGACATCCTACGAGCAGTACTTC. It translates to CASSPAWGTSYEQYF.

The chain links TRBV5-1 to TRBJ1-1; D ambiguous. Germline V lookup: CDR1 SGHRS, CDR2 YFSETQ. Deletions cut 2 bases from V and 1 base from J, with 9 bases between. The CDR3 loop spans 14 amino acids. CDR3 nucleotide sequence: TGCGCCAGCAGCTTTGGTGTCCAGAACACTGAAGCTTTCTTT. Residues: CASSFGVQNTEAFF.

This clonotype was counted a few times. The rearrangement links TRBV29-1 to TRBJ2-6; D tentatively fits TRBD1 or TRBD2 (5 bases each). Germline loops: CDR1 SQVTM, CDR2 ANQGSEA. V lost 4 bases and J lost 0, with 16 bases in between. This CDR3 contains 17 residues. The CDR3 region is CSVARKGTISGANVLTF. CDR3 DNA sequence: TGCAGCGTTGCCCGGAAGGGGACGATCTCTGGGGCCAACGTCCTGACTTTC.

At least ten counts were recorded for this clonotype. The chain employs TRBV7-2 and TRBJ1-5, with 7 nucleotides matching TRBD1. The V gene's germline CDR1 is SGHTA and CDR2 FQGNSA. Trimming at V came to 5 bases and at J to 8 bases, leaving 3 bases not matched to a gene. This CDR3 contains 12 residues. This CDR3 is CASSRDREPQHF. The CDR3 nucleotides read TGTGCCAGCAGCAGAGACAGGGAGCCCCAGCATTTT.